This TCR beta chain was profiled in a study of T cells in Graves' hyperthyroidism and ophthalmopathy (dated by TCRdb to about 2019). For the study in its entirety: Peripheral blood samples were taken at initial diagnosis, before any treatment was given. After blood sampling, hyperthyroidism patients were treated with methimazole at a starting dose of 30 mg daily, and ophthalmopathy patients were treated with high-dose intravenous methylprednisolone. The paper describes TCR Vbeta CDR3 sequencing of more than 120 peripheral blood samples, made up of fewer than 50 ophthalmopathy patients, roughly 80 hyperthyroidism patients and 17 progressor patients. To identify TCR V-J signatures that set the groups apart, the researchers used a discovery cohort of 100 patients, made up of 43 with Graves' ophthalmopathy and some 60 with stable Graves' hyperthyroidism. For training and testing, the 80 to 100 patients in the discovery cohort were randomly divided in a 7:3 ratio. In about six Graves' hyperthyroidism patients, the study also compared T-cell repertoires from thyroid tissue with T-cell repertoires from blood. Whether ophthalmopathy could be predicted prospectively was tested in an independent validation cohort made up of 18 to 20 hyperthyroidism patients plus 17 patients who later progressed to ophthalmopathy.

Stable Graves' hyperthyroidism was defined as no progression to ophthalmopathy during 18 months of follow-up. Hyperthyroidism patients were newly diagnosed, with disease duration under 2 months, and aged 18 to 65 years. Exclusion was applied to patients with uncontrolled infections, other autoimmune diseases, pregnancy or lactation. Clinical symptoms, serum thyroxine and TRAb, thyroid ultrasound, and orbital computed tomography formed the basis for the diagnoses. PBMCs were separated from roughly 9.6 ml of fresh peripheral blood using Ficoll-Paque density gradient centrifugation. Total RNA was extracted using Trizol reagent, and RNA quality was assessed on an Agilent 2100 Bioanalyzer. Overall study results and their limits: In cross-validation, a model built on a 13 V-J signature told ophthalmopathy apart from stable hyperthyroidism with approximately 91% sensitivity and around 83% specificity, and in testing the same model reached 80%/75%. Sample size was not statistically predetermined, and investigators were not blinded to group allocation. Blood samples also contained most of the expanded thyroid clonotypes (frequency above 0.001), which suggests that blood repertoires may reflect thyroid immune responses. In validation, the model predicted progression to ophthalmopathy with around 71% sensitivity and around 72% specificity, a median of 6.5 months before onset.

This clonotype was found a few times. No cognate antigen has been identified for it. No clone much larger than this one lies a single base away; base qualities are absent. The TCR beta CDR3 regions were amplified from the RNA transcripts. The TCR CDR3 was subjected to a first round of RT-PCR using the HTBI primer set and the Qiagen OneStep RT-PCR kit. Libraries were constructed in a second round of multiplex PCR, after which size selection and purification were carried out. Libraries were sequenced paired-end with 100 bp reads on an Illumina HiSeq2000. Processing in the source paper ran as follows. SOAPnuke was used to process the raw data, removing reads that contained adapters or uncalled bases, had a mean Phred below 15, or lacked an exact match to the constant primer or identifier. COPE v1.2.5 was used to merge high-quality paired reads, and clonotypes were defined as unique nucleotide sequences. Clonotypes were aligned to IMGT TRBV, TRBD and TRBJ reference segments using MiTCR v1.1. The analysis included only V-J combinations with a frequency above 0.0001, which together covered more than 99% of the repertoires. The TCS score was defined as F50 (clonal expansion) divided by E x V (chaos), with BLOSUM62-based TCRdist calculated between CDR3 peptides within each V-J. Welch's t-statistics and random forest reduced just over 500 V-J features to 13, which were used in a naive Bayes classifier (R e1071). TCRdb reworked the public reads: Q25 trimming with fastp, MiXCR clone assembly, productive beta chains retained. Entries are consolidated by CDR3 protein sequence, retaining the most common genes and DNA. TCRdb, not the authors, supplied the V and J calls. The sample table records around 420,000 distinct CDR3 sequences; 12% to 15% of these occur just once. 5% to 6% of the sample is held by the ten biggest clonotypes.

The sequencing sample was made of blood. The clonotype was recovered from a woman aged 18 to 35 with Graves' hyperthyroidism.

DNA sequence: TGCGCCAGCAGCCAAGAGGATGAGCAGTTCTTC. Protein translation: CASSQEDEQFF. The chain links TRBV4-1 with TRBJ2-1; no D gene is confidently identified. The CDR3 goes from the cysteine to the phenylalanine over 11 residues. Just CDR3 DNA is preserved here, 33 bases in frame from base 1. CDR1 and CDR2 were assigned from the germline V gene as MGHRA and YSYEKL. V is reduced by 0 bases and J by 8 bases, leaving a spacing of 2 bases between them.